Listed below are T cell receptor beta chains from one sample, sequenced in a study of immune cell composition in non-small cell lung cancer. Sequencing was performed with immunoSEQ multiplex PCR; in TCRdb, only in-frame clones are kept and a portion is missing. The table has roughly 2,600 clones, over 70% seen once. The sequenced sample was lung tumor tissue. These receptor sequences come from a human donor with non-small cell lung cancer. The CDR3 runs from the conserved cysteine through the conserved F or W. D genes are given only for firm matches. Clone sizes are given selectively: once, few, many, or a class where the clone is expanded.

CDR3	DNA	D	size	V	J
CASSFGTHQETQYF	TGTGCCAGCAGCTTTGGGACACATCAAGAGACCCAGTACTTC	-	-	TRBV7-2	TRBJ2-5
CASSWNSGPSYEQYF	TGTGCCAGCAGCTGGAATAGCGGCCCATCCTACGAGCAGTACTTC	-	-	TRBV7-2	TRBJ2-7
CASSFQGTEAFF	TGTGCCAGCAGCTTTCAGGGGACTGAAGCTTTCTTT	-	-	TRBV11-3	TRBJ1-1
CASSLVFGTGTNYGYTF	TGCGCCAGCAGCTTGGTATTTGGGACAGGCACTAACTATGGCTACACCTTC	TRBD1	-	TRBV5-1	TRBJ1-2
CASGLSGRASEQFF	TGTGCTAGTGGTTTAAGCGGGAGGGCCAGTGAGCAGTTCTTC	TRBD2	-	TRBV12-5	TRBJ2-1
CAITGGDRSQLGYTF	TGTGCCATCACGGGGGGCGACAGATCCCAGTTAGGCTACACCTTC	-	-	TRBV10-3	TRBJ1-2
CASSLSLDRAVGGNTIYF	TGTGCCAGCAGTTTATCCCTAGACAGGGCCGTAGGTGGAAACACCATATATTTT	TRBD1	-	TRBV28	TRBJ1-3
CASRSDRVGGETQYF	TGTGCCAGCAGATCCGACAGGGTAGGGGGAGAGACCCAGTACTTC	TRBD1	-	TRBV2	TRBJ2-5
CACIQGPGQPQHF	TGTGCCTGCATACAGGGACCAGGCCAGCCCCAGCATTTT	-	-	TRBV30	TRBJ1-5
CAGSRVGTAYNEQFF	TGTGCCGGGAGTCGGGTGGGGACAGCCTACAATGAGCAGTTCTTC	TRBD1	-	TRBV30	TRBJ2-1
CASSQGTTKYNEQFF	TGCGCCAGCAGCCAGGGGACTACCAAATACAATGAGCAGTTCTTC	TRBD2	-	TRBV4-1	TRBJ2-1
CASSPGSGRAGWNGELFF	TGTGCCAGCAGCCCCGGAAGCGGGAGGGCCGGTTGGAACGGGGAGCTGTTTTTT	TRBD2	-	TRBV7-6	TRBJ2-2
CASSQSGMGAGGNTIYF	TGCGCCAGCAGTCAATCGGGCATGGGTGCGGGGGGAAACACCATATATTTT	-	-	TRBV23-1	TRBJ1-3
CAVQQGILYEQYF	TGTGCCGTACAACAGGGGATACTCTACGAGCAGTACTTC	TRBD1	-	TRBV6-5	TRBJ2-7
CAINTEDYGYTF	TGTGCCATCAATACGGAGGACTATGGCTACACCTTC	-	once	TRBV10-3	TRBJ1-2
CASSLGGRGVDEQFF	TGCGCCAGCAGCTTGGGCGGGAGGGGTGTCGATGAGCAGTTCTTC	TRBD2	-	TRBV5-1	TRBJ2-1
CASSLFSAGKSYEQYF	TGTGCCAGCAGTTTATTCTCCGCAGGCAAGTCCTACGAGCAGTACTTC	-	-	TRBV27	TRBJ2-7
CASSLTSGGIIQETQYF	TGCGCCAGCAGCTTGACGTCAGGGGGCATAATTCAAGAGACCCAGTACTTC	TRBD1	-	TRBV5-1	TRBJ2-5
CASRGEGSNEQFF	TGTGCCTCCAGGGGAGAAGGATCCAATGAGCAGTTCTTC	-	-	TRBV30	TRBJ2-1
CASRPPGKESSGYTF	TGTGCCAGCAGGCCCCCGGGGAAAGAGTCCTCTGGCTACACCTTC	-	-	TRBV25-1	TRBJ1-2
CASSAGTSGSLTQYF	TGTGCCAGCAGTGCCGGGACTAGCGGGAGCCTTACGCAGTATTTT	TRBD2	-	TRBV6-1	TRBJ2-3
CASRLALSTDTQYF	TGTGCCAGCAGACTAGCTCTTAGCACAGATACGCAGTATTTT	-	-	TRBV28	TRBJ2-3
CSVHYRGLWNEQFF	TGCAGCGTCCACTACAGGGGGCTCTGGAATGAGCAGTTCTTC	TRBD1	-	TRBV29-1	TRBJ2-1
CAWSGQGITEAFF	TGTGCCTGGAGTGGACAGGGAATTACTGAAGCTTTCTTT	TRBD1	-	TRBV30	TRBJ1-1
CASSQDWYEQYF	TGTGCCAGCAGTCAGGACTGGTACGAGCAGTACTTC	-	-	TRBV2	TRBJ2-7
CASSLTGNQPQHF	TGTGCCAGCAGTTTGACAGGGAATCAGCCCCAGCATTTT	TRBD1	-	TRBV27	TRBJ1-5
CASSQESGKLVGSYEQYF	TGTGCCAGCAGCCAAGAGTCAGGGAAGTTGGTTGGGTCCTACGAGCAGTACTTC	-	once	TRBV4-2	TRBJ2-7
CASSLTPEDTEKLFF	TGTGCCAGCAGCTTAACCCCTGAGGACACTGAAAAACTGTTTTTT	-	-	TRBV11-3	TRBJ1-4
CAWSGGLVTGNIQYF	TGTGCCTGGAGTGGGGGACTAGTGACAGGAAACATTCAGTACTTC	TRBD2	few	TRBV30	TRBJ2-4
CASSWDRLNLNTDTQYF	TGTGCCAGTAGTTGGGACAGGCTAAACCTTAACACAGATACGCAGTATTTT	TRBD1	-	TRBV19	TRBJ2-3
CASSLTEQETQYF	TGTGCCAGCAGCTTGACAGAACAAGAGACCCAGTACTTC	-	-	TRBV5-4	TRBJ2-5
CASSLGGLDSPLHF	TGTGCCAGCAGTTTGGGAGGTCTGGATTCACCCCTCCACTTT	-	-	TRBV28	TRBJ1-6
CAFKGLADTQYF	TGTGCCTTTAAAGGTCTAGCAGATACGCAGTATTTT	-	-	TRBV30	TRBJ2-3
CASSSTIQETQYF	TGTGCCAGCAGCTCTACTATACAAGAGACCCAGTACTTC	-	-	TRBV11-3	TRBJ2-5
CASSLGDSVTEAFF	TGCGCCAGCAGCTTGGGGGACAGTGTAACTGAAGCTTTCTTT	TRBD1	-	TRBV5-1	TRBJ1-1
CASSESRRQGRVGYTF	TGCGCCAGCAGTGAGTCTCGGAGACAGGGTCGTGTTGGCTACACCTTC	TRBD1	-	TRBV10-2	TRBJ1-2
CASKLPGYGYTF	TGTGCCAGCAAATTACCGGGCTATGGCTACACCTTC	-	-	TRBV5-4	TRBJ1-2
CASSLQGWDTQYF	TGTGCCAGCAGTTTACAGGGTTGGGATACGCAGTATTTT	-	-	TRBV27	TRBJ2-3
CASSLDGGTEAFF	TGTGCCAGCAGTTTAGACGGGGGCACTGAAGCTTTCTTT	-	-	TRBV28	TRBJ1-1
CASSQGRGSDYEQYF	TGTGCCAGCAGCCAAGGTCGCGGGTCCGACTACGAGCAGTACTTC	-	-	TRBV4-2	TRBJ2-7
CASSLFGLAALKDQETQYF	TGTGCCAGCAGTTTGTTCGGCCTAGCGGCCCTTAAGGACCAAGAGACCCAGTACTTC	TRBD2	-	TRBV27	TRBJ2-5
CASSNDRGLYEQYF	TGTGCCAGCAGTAACGACAGGGGGCTATACGAGCAGTACTTC	TRBD1	-	TRBV6-5	TRBJ2-7
CASSKETSEDEQYF	TGCGCCAGCAGTAAGGAGACCTCCGAAGACGAGCAGTACTTC	-	-	TRBV10-1	TRBJ2-7
CASSPIRDYSPPEQFF	TGTGCCAGCAGTCCGATCCGGGACTACTCCCCCCCGGAGCAGTTCTTC	TRBD2	-	TRBV27	TRBJ2-1
CASSLGGAGELFF	TGTGCCAGCAGCTTGGGAGGCGCCGGGGAGCTGTTTTTT	-	few	TRBV5-4	TRBJ2-2
CASSPRITDLYGYTF	TGTGCCAGCTCACCCAGGATAACGGATCTCTATGGCTACACCTTC	-	-	TRBV18	TRBJ1-2
CAWRPEGGLGYTF	TGTGCCTGGAGACCGGAGGGTGGGCTAGGCTACACCTTC	-	-	TRBV30	TRBJ1-2
CASSLTDRRGYEQYF	TGTGCCAGCAGTCTAACGGACAGGAGGGGATACGAGCAGTACTTC	-	-	TRBV28	TRBJ2-7